This passage covers 13 T cell receptor beta chains from one sample sequenced in a study of T cells after yellow fever vaccination. TCRdb re-called the 5' RACE reads with MiXCR, one entry per CDR3 protein. The sample has approximately 510,000 distinct CDR3 sequences; less than 25% are singletons. The sequencing used PBMCs, collected 21 days after the first yellow fever vaccination. The receptors come from a young man who received the YFV17D yellow fever vaccine.

The gene calls are TRBV7-2 and TRBJ2-7; D is perhaps TRBD2 (6 bases). Germline values: CDR1 SGHTA, CDR2 FQGNSA. V gave up 2 bases and J gave up 5 bases, with 16 bases separating them. This CDR3 contains 15 residues. Here the CDR3 DNA reads TGTGCCAGCAGCTTATCCCTCGGGAGTCCCCACGAGCAGTACTTC. It yields the protein CASSLSLGSPHEQYF.

V usage is TRBV5-1 and J usage is TRBJ2-1; 7 positions agree with TRBD1. The CDR3 is 13 amino acids. From germline, CDR1 is SGHRS and CDR2 YFSETQ. J lost 9 bases, V lost 3 bases, and 6 bases had no gene match. The CDR3 here is CASSSGQFPEQFF. CDR3 nucleotide sequence: TGCGCCAGCAGCTCGGGACAGTTCCCTGAGCAGTTCTTC.

The J gene is TRBJ2-5, the V gene TRBV29-1, with 9 bases matching TRBD2. The CDR3 loop spans 14 amino acids. Germline loops: CDR1 SQVTM, CDR2 ANQGSEA. Trimming removed 2 bases from V and 4 bases from J; junction bases left unmatched: 5. This chain's CDR3 is CSVERAGGGETQYF. CDR3 bases: TGCAGCGTTGAAAGGGCGGGGGGGGGAGAGACCCAGTACTTC.

This clonotype was observed a handful of times. The rearrangement joins TRBV20-1 to TRBJ2-1; D is unresolved. Germline lookup yields CDR1 DFQATT and CDR2 SNEGSKA (reference sequence). The CDR3 is made up of 12 amino acids. V lost 5 bases and J 4 bases, leaving 9 bases between the germline ends. The CDR3 loop reads CSAEGRYNEQFF. The CDR3 DNA reads TGCAGTGCTGAAGGACGGTACAATGAGCAGTTCTTC.

This clonotype has more than one count but fewer than ten. V gene TRBV5-1 combines with J gene TRBJ1-2; TRBD1 agrees at 7 bases. The CDR3 spans 13 residues. Trimming took 4 bases from V and 5 from J; bases not matched to a gene: 5. Germline CDR1 is SGHRS and CDR2 is YFSETQ. For the CDR3, the DNA is TGCGCCAGCAGCACCCGGGACAGTTATGGCTACACCTTC. Amino acid sequence: CASSTRDSYGYTF. Variable domain in full (rest from reference TRBV5-1 and TRBJ1-2): KAGVTQTPRYLIKTRGQQVTLSCSPISGHRSVSWYQQTPGQGLQFLFEYFSETQRNKGNFPGRFSGRQFSNSRSEMNVSTLELGDSALYLCASSTRDSYGYTFGSGTRLTVV.

The chain's CDR3 is CASSLWGFGNTQYF. CDR3 nucleotide sequence: TGTGCCAGCAGCTTGTGGGGTTTTGGTAATACGCAGTATTTT. The rearrangement joins TRBV5-4 to TRBJ2-3; D call uncertain. Trimming removed 1 base from V and 7 bases from J, with 13 bases in between. The CDR3 consists of 14 residues. Germline CDR1 is SGHNT and CDR2 is YYREEE (reference sequence).

This clonotype was seen a handful of times. The chain couples TRBV9 to TRBJ2-1; 7 nucleotides align to TRBD2. This CDR3 is 17 amino acids long. The trim removed 0 bases at V and 1 base at J, leaving 7 bases unmatched. Germline V lookup: CDR1 SGDLS, CDR2 YYNGEE. The CDR3 sequence: CASSVGRGGGSYNEQFF. The CDR3 region has the DNA TGTGCCAGCAGCGTAGGGCGTGGCGGGGGTTCCTACAATGAGCAGTTCTTC.

The chain combines TRBV4-3 with TRBJ2-2, with 7 bases identical to TRBD1. This CDR3 spans 18 amino acids. With V trimmed by 0 bases and J by 3 bases, 10 bases remained unmatched. Germline CDR1 and CDR2: LGHNA and YSLEER. The CDR3 sequence: CASSQDFLRGRHTGELFF. CDR3 DNA: TGCGCCAGCAGCCAAGATTTTCTTAGGGGGCGTCACACCGGGGAGCTGTTTTTT.

The sample holds a few counts of this clonotype. This chain uses TRBV5-1 with TRBJ2-1; 7 nucleotides match TRBD1. V was pared by 4 bases and J by 4 bases, with 8 bases of the junction left unmatched. This CDR3 spans 15 amino acids. Germline CDR1 and CDR2: SGHRS and YFSETQ. The CDR3 nucleotides read TGCGCCAGCAGCCGGTCCCCGGGACAGTACAATGAGCAGTTCTTC. Translation: CASSRSPGQYNEQFF. Variable domain in full (rest from reference TRBV5-1 and TRBJ2-1): KAGVTQTPRYLIKTRGQQVTLSCSPISGHRSVSWYQQTPGQGLQFLFEYFSETQRNKGNFPGRFSGRQFSNSRSEMNVSTLELGDSALYLCASSRSPGQYNEQFFGPGTRLTVL.

This chain connects TRBV24-1 to TRBJ1-5, with 9 bases that match TRBD1. The V gene's germline CDR1 is KGHDR and CDR2 SFDVKD. This CDR3 spans 14 amino acids. The ends lost 4 bases at V and 7 bases at J; junction bases unmatched: 4. The CDR3 DNA reads TGTGCCACCAGTGACTGGACAGGGGCCCAGCCCCAGCATTTT. Its protein is CATSDWTGAQPQHF.

The chain couples TRBV10-3 to TRBJ2-1, with 13 bases aligning to TRBD2. CDR1 ENHRY and CDR2 SYGVKD come from the germline V gene. Trimming took 6 bases from V and 4 from J; bases not matched to a gene: 6. The CDR3 loop spans 16 amino acids. CDR3 sequence reads: CAIRTTSGGGYNEQFF. The CDR3 nucleotides read TGTGCCATCAGGACCACTAGCGGGGGGGGGTACAATGAGCAGTTCTTC.

This clonotype was picked up many times. This CDR3 is CASSQDPSGVLQETQYF. The CDR3 coding sequence is TGTGCCAGCAGCCAAGATCCTAGCGGGGTACTACAAGAGACCCAGTACTTC. J is TRBJ2-5 and V is TRBV4-2, with 9 bases fitting TRBD2. Germline loops: CDR1 LGHNA, CDR2 YNFKEQ. Trimming took 0 bases from V and 2 from J; bases not matched to a gene: 7. The CDR3 is 17 amino acids.

This clonotype was counted a few times. This chain uses TRBV5-1 with TRBJ2-5, with TRBD1 matching 9 bases. The J segment lost 4 bases and the V segment lost 0 bases, leaving 4 bases of the junction unmatched. The germline V gene encodes CDR1 SGHRS and CDR2 YFSETQ. This CDR3 is built from 15 residues. CDR3 sequence (DNA): TGCGCCAGCAGCTTGGCCGGGACAGGGTCAGAGACCCAGTACTTC. Residues: CASSLAGTGSETQYF.